These T cell receptor beta chains were read from a single sample in a study of blood T cell repertoires in COVID-19. TCRdb's table, derived via immunoSEQ multiplex PCR, lists solely in-frame clones and lacks some. The sample holds about 200,000 clones, around 79% seen once. Sequenced input: peripheral blood. The receptors originated from a woman between 40 and 55 years old with COVID-19, enrolled during active disease. CDR3s include the opening cysteine and the closing phenylalanine or tryptophan. Each record gives: V gene, D gene, clone size, J gene, CDR3 DNA, CDR3 protein. The D gene is left open where the match is weak. Where a row states a size, it is once, few, many or the class of an expanded clone; other rows omit it.

>TRBV9|NA|NA|TRBJ2-7
TGTGCCAGCAGCTCGGACGGGGCCTACGAGCAGTACTTC
CASSSDGAYEQYF
>TRBV18|TRBD1|once|TRBJ1-1
TGTGCCAGCTCACCCCGACAGGGTGATGAAGCTTTCTTT
CASSPRQGDEAFF
>TRBV18|TRBD1|NA|TRBJ2-6
TGTGCCAGCTCACCACCGGGACAGGGATCTGGGGCCAACGTCCTGACTTTC
CASSPPGQGSGANVLTF
>TRBV2|TRBD1|NA|TRBJ1-2
TGTGCCAGCACTCTAGAGACAGGGTTCGGTGGCTACACCTTC
CASTLETGFGGYTF
>TRBV10-3|TRBD2|NA|TRBJ2-6
TGTGCCATCAGGGGGACTAGCACAGACTCTGGGGCCAACGTCCTGACTTTC
CAIRGTSTDSGANVLTF
>TRBV11-1|NA|NA|TRBJ2-3
TGTGCCAGCAGCCTCGACTTATCACTACAGTATTTT
CASSLDLSLQYF
>TRBV7-3|NA|NA|TRBJ2-2
TGTGCCAGCAGCTTAGAGCCCAGCGGGACCGGGGAGCTGTTTTTT
CASSLEPSGTGELFF
>TRBV29-1|NA|NA|TRBJ1-5
TGCAGCGTCGGGGGGGTCAATCAGCCCCAGCATTTT
CSVGGVNQPQHF
>TRBV19|TRBD2|NA|TRBJ2-3
TGTGCCAGTAGTGAGCGACGCGGGAGATCTATCGCAGATACGCAGTATTTT
CASSERRGRSIADTQYF
>TRBV7-2|NA|few|TRBJ2-3
TGTGCCAGCAGGATGGGCGGGGCGAGCCCCACAGATACGCAGTATTTT
CASRMGGASPTDTQYF
>TRBV19|NA|NA|TRBJ2-7
TGTGCCAGTTCGAGCTCCTACGAGCAGTACTTC
CASSSSYEQYF
>TRBV10-3|TRBD1|NA|TRBJ1-1
TGTGCCATCAGTGAACTTCAGGGGGAAACTGAAGCTTTCTTT
CAISELQGETEAFF
>TRBV5-1|TRBD2|NA|TRBJ2-2
TGCGCCAGCAGCTTGTTGGCCGCGGGAGGAACCGGGGAGCTGTTTTTT
CASSLLAAGGTGELFF
>TRBV5-1|TRBD2|NA|TRBJ2-7
TGCGCCAGCAGCACGACTAGCGGGGGGCCCTACGAGCAGTACTTC
CASSTTSGGPYEQYF
>TRBV5-5|NA|few|TRBJ1-6
TGTGCCAGCAGCAAAGACGTCGGGATTCGGTCACCCCTCCACTTT
CASSKDVGIRSPLHF
>TRBV6-5|NA|NA|TRBJ2-7
TGTGCCAGCACTAGAGGGCCCGGACGGGAGCAGTACTTC
CASTRGPGREQYF
>TRBV27|NA|once|TRBJ2-1
TGTGCCAGCACTGGTGGTAGGGGATCTGAGCAGTTCTTC
CASTGGRGSEQFF
>TRBV7-9|TRBD2|NA|TRBJ2-1
TGTGCCAGCAGCCGCATCGGGGCTAGCGGATACAATGAGCAGTTCTTC
CASSRIGASGYNEQFF
>TRBV9|TRBD2|few|TRBJ2-7
TGTGCCAGCAGCGTAGGCGCGGGAGGCTCCTTGGAGGGCGAGCAGTACTTC
CASSVGAGGSLEGEQYF
>TRBV20-1|TRBD2|NA|TRBJ2-1
TGCAGTGCTAGTGCCAGCGGGAGGGACTACAATGAGCAGTTCTTC
CSASASGRDYNEQFF
>TRBV18|TRBD2|NA|TRBJ2-5
TGTGCCAGCTCACCACCGGGACTAGCGGGGCAAGAGACCCAGTACTTC
CASSPPGLAGQETQYF
>TRBV6-5|NA|NA|TRBJ1-3
TGTGCCAGCAGTTACTCGGTAGGGGCCTCTGGAAACACCATATATTTT
CASSYSVGASGNTIYF
>TRBV7-9|TRBD1|NA|TRBJ1-3
TGTGCCAGCAGCTCTCAGGACAGGGGAGCTGGAAACACCATATATTTT
CASSSQDRGAGNTIYF
>TRBV7-2|NA|once|TRBJ1-5
TGTGCCAGCAGCTTAGTGTCTGGTGGGCTTGGGAGCAATCAGCCCCAGCATTTT
CASSLVSGGLGSNQPQHF
>TRBV6-5|NA|few|TRBJ1-2
TGTGCCAGCAGTTCCCCGGGAAGATATGGCTACACCTTC
CASSSPGRYGYTF
>TRBV7-2|NA|NA|TRBJ1-5
TGTGCCAGCAGCCCCCCGGGAAGGGAAAGCAATCAGCCCCAGCATTTT
CASSPPGRESNQPQHF
>TRBV18|NA|NA|TRBJ1-2
TGTGCCAGCTCACCAACCCCAGCTAACTATGGCTACACCTTC
CASSPTPANYGYTF
>TRBV6-1|NA|NA|TRBJ1-2
TGTGCCAGCAGTGAAGCGTCCCAGAGGGAAAGGCATGGCTACACCTTC
CASSEASQRERHGYTF
>TRBV6-4|NA|many|TRBJ1-6
TGTGCCAGCAGTCCAATCGGGGGAGAAAATTCACCCCTCCACTTT
CASSPIGGENSPLHF
>TRBV13|TRBD2|once|TRBJ2-5
TGTGCCAGCAGTTCCGGACTAGCGGGGGCAAGAGAGACCCAGTACTTC
CASSSGLAGARETQYF
>TRBV5-6|TRBD1|NA|TRBJ1-5
TGTGCCAGCAGCTACGACAGGGACAATCAGCCCCAGCATTTT
CASSYDRDNQPQHF
>TRBV6-4|NA|few|TRBJ1-2
TGTGCCAGCAGTGAGGTAGCAGGGGTTAACTATGGCTACACCTTC
CASSEVAGVNYGYTF
>TRBV6-6|TRBD1|NA|TRBJ2-2
TGTGCCAGCATCAGGGGGCAAGACACCGGGGAGCTGTTTTTT
CASIRGQDTGELFF
>TRBV20-1|NA|once|TRBJ1-6
TGCAGTGCTAGTTACGGGGAGAGCTCACCCCTCCACTTT
CSASYGESSPLHF
>TRBV11-3|TRBD2|few|TRBJ2-5
TGTGCCAGCAGCCCGGGACTAGCGGGAGGTTCGGAGACCCAGTACTTC
CASSPGLAGGSETQYF
>TRBV19|NA|NA|TRBJ1-2
TGTGCCAGTAGCCAGAGTGCTAGGGGAAGCTACACCTTC
CASSQSARGSYTF
>TRBV4-2|NA|NA|TRBJ1-6
TGTGCCAGCAGCCAAGAGGTACAGGGTGGGAATTCACCCCTCCACTTT
CASSQEVQGGNSPLHF